Listed here are 4 T cell receptor beta chains from one sample, sequenced in a study of OX40 agonist ivuxolimab in advanced cancers. Using immunoSEQ multiplex PCR, the repertoire was profiled, and TCRdb retains in-frame clones only, with some absent. The sample lists 40,000 to 55,000 clones; roughly nine tenths were seen once. Specimen: CD4+ or CD8+ T cells sorted from blood, collected in a trial of the OX40 agonist ivuxolimab. The source of these receptors is an adult with an advanced solid tumor such as melanoma, head and neck, liver or kidney cancer.

V is TRBV18 and J is TRBJ1-5, with a tentative D call TRBD1 (5 bases). In germline, CDR1 is KGHSH, CDR2 LQKENI. Trimming took off 3 bases at V and 6 bases at J, with 12 bases between the two ends. This CDR3 is built from 14 residues. CDR3 loop: CASSPVGRAQPQHF. The CDR3 DNA reads TGTGCCAGCTCACCCGTCGGCAGGGCTCAGCCCCAGCATTTT. The variable domain in full, with the rest retrieved from reference TRBV18 and TRBJ1-5, is NAGVMQNPRHLVRRRGQEARLRCSPMKGHSHVYWYRQLPEEGLKFMVYLQKENIIDESGMPKERFSAEFPKEGPSILRIQQVVRGDSAAYFCASSPVGRAQPQHFGDGTRLSIL.

This chain uses TRBV10-3 with TRBJ1-6, with a possible D match to TRBD1 (6 bases). The CDR3 runs to 14 residues. Germline assignment: CDR1 ENHRY and CDR2 SYGVKD. With 10 bases removed from V and 13 bases from J, the gap between germline ends came to 23 bases. In DNA, the CDR3 is TGTGCCACCAAGGGGCCAGGGGCCTCGGGGCCCCTCCACTTT. Its translation: CATKGPGASGPLHF.

V gene TRBV10-2 combines with J gene TRBJ2-6, with 11 bases aligning to TRBD1. The CDR3 runs to 16 residues. The germline V gene encodes CDR1 WSHSY and CDR2 SAAADI. J was trimmed by 4 bases and V by 8 bases; bases with no gene match: 7. CDR3 loop: CASSGTGGSGANVLTF. CDR3 coding DNA: TGCGCCAGCTCCGGGACAGGGGGATCAGGGGCCAACGTCCTGACTTTC.

V gene TRBV1 combines with J gene TRBJ1-6. TRBV1 is designated a pseudogene. CDR3 length: 16 residues. CDR3 in amino acids: CTSSQIEAGTNSPLHF. Written as DNA, the CDR3 is TGCACCAGCAGCCAAATTGAGGCTGGGACTAATTCACCCCTCCACTTT.